Detailed here is one T cell receptor (beta chain). Its matching antigen is unknown. This CDR3 region has 15 residues. V gave up 4 bases and J gave up 7 bases; unmatched junction bases: 6. From germline, CDR1 is SGDLS and CDR2 YYNGEE. Each sample contributed roughly 100,000 TCR templates to the assay. Measured with immunoSEQ multiplex PCR; TCRdb has only the in-frame clones, and not every one. Of about 91,000 clones in the sample, 93% were seen once. The data were taken from a study of siplizumab effects on memory and regulatory T cells. General observations from the study: Tracing alloreactive clones into unstimulated subsets worked for only a minor fraction of them. Proliferating siplizumab-culture Treg suppressive function went unconfirmed. Memory T cells appeared less diverse than naive cells, which seemed to contribute substantially to alloresponse.

This TCR was sampled from a human donor in good health. The chain couples TRBV9 to TRBJ2-1; 12 nucleotides agree with TRBD2. The sample consisted of CD8+ T cells sorted from blood. The CDR3 sequence: CASSPPSGGANEQFF. In DNA form, the CDR3 reads TGTGCCAGCAGCCCCCCTAGCGGGGGGGCTAATGAGCAGTTCTTC.